Included here is one T cell receptor beta chain sequence, with context. Its antigen is unidentified. These data originate in a study of shared clonotypes between healthy human individuals. Regarding the study as a whole: Genetic and exposure-history diversity was limited by the small donor number.

Execution of the assay was at deep level. Data came from immunoSEQ multiplex PCR; TCRdb stores just in-frame clones and leaves some out. The repertoire holds roughly 850,000 clones, with 95% to 97% as singletons. Cells designated naive CD8 were CD45RO-negative and were positively selected for CCR7, with terminally differentiated effector memory CD45RA+ cells excluded. Source material: naive CD8+ T cells sorted from blood. This receptor was taken from a young man in good health.

The CDR3 here is CSVEDLYQETQYF. The CDR3, as DNA: TGCAGCGTTGAGGACCTGTACCAAGAGACCCAGTACTTC. The chain links TRBV29-1 to TRBJ2-5, with unresolved D. Per germline, CDR1 SQVTM and CDR2 ANQGSEA. CDR3 length: 13 amino acids. Trimming took off 3 bases at V and 0 bases at J, with 8 bases between the two ends.